This T cell receptor beta chain originates from a study of technical replicates of blood from several donors. The data were produced by immunoSEQ multiplex PCR, yet TCRdb's version contains in-frame clones alone and is incomplete. Of approximately 82,000 clones in the sample, over 90% were seen once. The CDR3 runs to 12 residues. V was clipped by 0 bases and J by 5 bases, with 7 bases between them. Germline assignment: CDR1 GTSNPN and CDR2 SVGIG (reference sequence). As concerns this clone: The sample holds other DNA sequences that translate to the same CDR3.

The rearrangement uses TRBV30 and TRBJ1-1; perhaps TRBD1 as D (5 bases). The sample consisted of T cells isolated from PBMCs. The sequence was obtained from a human donor in good health. CDR3 residues: CAWSVRGTEAFF. The CDR3 nucleotides are TGTGCCTGGAGTGTCCGGGGGACTGAAGCTTTCTTT.